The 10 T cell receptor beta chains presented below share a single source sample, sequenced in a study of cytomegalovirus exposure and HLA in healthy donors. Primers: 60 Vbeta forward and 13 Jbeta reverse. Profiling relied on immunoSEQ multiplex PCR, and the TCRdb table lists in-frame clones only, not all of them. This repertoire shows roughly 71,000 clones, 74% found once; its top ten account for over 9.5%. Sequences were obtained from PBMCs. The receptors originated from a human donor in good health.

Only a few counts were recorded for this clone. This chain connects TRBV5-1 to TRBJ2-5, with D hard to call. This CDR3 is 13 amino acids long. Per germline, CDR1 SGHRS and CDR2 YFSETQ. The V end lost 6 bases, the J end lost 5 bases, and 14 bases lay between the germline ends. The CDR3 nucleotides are TGCGCCAGCACCCGATCACAATTGGAGACCCAGTACTTC. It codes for CASTRSQLETQYF.

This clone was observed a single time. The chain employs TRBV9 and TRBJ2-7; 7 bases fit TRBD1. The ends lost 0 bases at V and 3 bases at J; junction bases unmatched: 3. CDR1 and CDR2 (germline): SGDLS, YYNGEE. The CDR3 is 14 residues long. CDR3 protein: CASSVGQGNYEQYF. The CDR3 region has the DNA TGTGCCAGCAGCGTAGGACAGGGTAACTACGAGCAGTACTTC. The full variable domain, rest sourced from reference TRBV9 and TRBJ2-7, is DSGVTQTPKHLITATGQRVTLRCSPRSGDLSVYWYQQSLDQGLQFLIQYYNGEERAKGNILERFSAQQFPDLHSELNLSSLELGDSALYFCASSVGQGNYEQYFGPGTRLTVT.

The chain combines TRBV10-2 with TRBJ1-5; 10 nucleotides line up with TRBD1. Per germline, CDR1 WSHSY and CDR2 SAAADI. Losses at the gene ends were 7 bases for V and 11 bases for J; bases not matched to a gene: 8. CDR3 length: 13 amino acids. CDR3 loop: CASNPTGGLSQHF. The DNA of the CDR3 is TGCGCCAGCAACCCGACAGGGGGCTTATCCCAGCATTTT.

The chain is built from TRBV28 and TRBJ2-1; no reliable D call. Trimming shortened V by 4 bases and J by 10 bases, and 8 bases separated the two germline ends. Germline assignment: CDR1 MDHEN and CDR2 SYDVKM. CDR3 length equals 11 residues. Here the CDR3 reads CASSWMEEQFF. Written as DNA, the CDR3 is TGTGCCAGCAGTTGGATGGAGGAGCAGTTCTTC.

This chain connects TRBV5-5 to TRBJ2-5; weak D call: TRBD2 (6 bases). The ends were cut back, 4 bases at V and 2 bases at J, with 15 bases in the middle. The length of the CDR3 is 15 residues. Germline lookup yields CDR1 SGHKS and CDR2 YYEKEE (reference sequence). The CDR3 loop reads CASSPVVGGQETQYF. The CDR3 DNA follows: TGTGCCAGCAGCCCCGTAGTGGGAGGTCAAGAGACCCAGTACTTC.

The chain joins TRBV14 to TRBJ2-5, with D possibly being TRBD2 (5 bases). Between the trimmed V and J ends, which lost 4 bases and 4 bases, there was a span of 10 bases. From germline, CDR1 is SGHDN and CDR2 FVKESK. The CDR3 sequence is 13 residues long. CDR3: CASSPRGGETQYF. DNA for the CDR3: TGTGCCAGCAGCCCTCGGGGTGGAGAGACCCAGTACTTC.

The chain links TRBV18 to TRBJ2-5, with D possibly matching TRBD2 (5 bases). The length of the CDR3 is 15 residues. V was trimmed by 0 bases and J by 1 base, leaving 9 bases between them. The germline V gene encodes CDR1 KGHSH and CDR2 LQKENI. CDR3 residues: CASSPPRSGQETQYF. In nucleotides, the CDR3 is TGTGCCAGCTCACCACCGAGGAGCGGCCAAGAGACCCAGTACTTC.

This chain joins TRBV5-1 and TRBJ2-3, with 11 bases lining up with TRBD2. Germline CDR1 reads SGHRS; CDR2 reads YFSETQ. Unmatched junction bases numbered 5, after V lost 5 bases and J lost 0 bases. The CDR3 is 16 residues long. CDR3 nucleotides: TGCGCCAGCAGAACCGGGACTAGCGGAAGCACAGATACGCAGTATTTT. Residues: CASRTGTSGSTDTQYF.

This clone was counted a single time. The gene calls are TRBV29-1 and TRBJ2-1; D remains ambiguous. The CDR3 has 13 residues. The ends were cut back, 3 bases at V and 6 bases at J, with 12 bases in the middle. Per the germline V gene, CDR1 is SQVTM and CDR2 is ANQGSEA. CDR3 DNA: TGCAGCGTTGACCTTACAGCTCGCAATGAGCAGTTCTTC. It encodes CSVDLTARNEQFF.

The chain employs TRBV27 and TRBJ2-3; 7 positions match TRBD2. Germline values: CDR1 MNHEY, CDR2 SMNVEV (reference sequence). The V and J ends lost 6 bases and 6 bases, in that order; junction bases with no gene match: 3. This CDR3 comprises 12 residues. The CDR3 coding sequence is TGTGCCAGCAGAAAGGGAGGGGATACGCAGTATTTT. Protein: CASRKGGDTQYF.